The count of the clone carrying this T cell receptor (beta chain) is one. The data derive from a study of T cells after somatic rescue of genetic block. Some clones are missing from TCRdb's copy, which holds only in-frame ones; the method was immunoSEQ multiplex PCR. Of tens of thousands of clones in the sample, roughly 93% were seen once. V gave up 4 bases and J gave up 4 bases; unmatched junction bases: 4. Germline assignment: CDR1 SGHRS and CDR2 YFSETQ. CDR3 length: 15 residues. This chain connects TRBV5-1 to TRBJ2-2, with 10 bases identical to TRBD1. This receptor was identified in a man aged 25 to 40. The source material was peripheral blood mononuclear cells (PBMCs). The CDR3 nucleotides are TGCGCCAGCAGCGGGTGGACAGGGGGCACCGGGGAGCTGTTTTTT. Translated, it gives CASSGWTGGTGELFF. The full variable domain, in which reference TRBV5-1 and TRBJ2-2 provide the parts outside the CDR3, is KAGVTQTPRYLIKTRGQQVTLSCSPISGHRSVSWYQQTPGQGLQFLFEYFSETQRNKGNFPGRFSGRQFSNSRSEMNVSTLELGDSALYLCASSGWTGGTGELFFGEGSRLTVL.